The clone carrying this T cell receptor beta chain showed up just once. Its matching antigen is unknown. Assay: immunoSEQ multiplex PCR; the TCRdb copy retains only in-frame clones and omits some. The sample consists of approximately 9,600 clones, about 92% of them appearing once. These data are taken from a study of graft-versus-host responses after intestinal transplantation. As for the study in general: Recipients across the board were started on anti-thymocyte globulin induction, then kept on tacrolimus and steroids for around 3 years. Notes on the study in general: Detected in recipient marrow were GvH clones, some of which were first observed in ileum or blood.

CDR1 is LNHNV and CDR2 is YYDKDF in the germline V gene (reference sequence). The CDR3 consists of 16 residues. With 1 base removed from V and 5 bases from J, the gap between germline ends came to 17 bases. Sequenced material: PBMCs, taken 40 to 45 days after intestinal transplantation. The TCR comes from a human patient who received an intestinal transplant, so some T cells may come from the graft donor. The V call is TRBV15, the J call TRBJ1-2; the D gene is possibly TRBD1 (5 bases). DNA for the CDR3: TGTGCCACCAGCAGAGCCGCCCTGAGGGAGGGGTATGGCTACACCTTC. This gives the protein CATSRAALREGYGYTF.